A selection of T cell receptor beta chains follows, all from one sample in a study of human T cells and chemical hapten exposure. A single record per CDR3 protein comes from TCRdb applying MiXCR to the RACE reads. Of a few hundred thousand distinct CDR3 sequences in the sample, 5% to 6.5% were seen once. This specimen consisted of whole blood, obtained in connection with sensitization to the hapten diphenylcyclopropenone (DPC). Source of these receptors: a woman between 18 and 29 years old with alopecia areata. Some clones in this sample may be carry-over from other donors' samples. CDR3s include the opening cysteine and the closing phenylalanine or tryptophan. D genes are given only for firm matches. Only some rows state a clone size, as once, few, many or a class for expanded clones.

J gene: TRBJ1-1; D gene: NA; V gene: TRBV7-9; clone size: many; CDR3 protein: CASSLAPGRAEAFF; CDR3 DNA: TGTGCCAGCAGCTTAGCACCGGGGAGGGCTGAAGCTTTCTTT
J gene: TRBJ2-2; D gene: NA; V gene: TRBV7-3; clone size: many; CDR3 protein: CASSPGEDTGELFF; CDR3 DNA: TGTGCCAGCAGCCCCGGGGAAGATACCGGGGAGCTGTTTTTT
J gene: TRBJ1-2; D gene: TRBD1; V gene: TRBV6-5; clone size: few; CDR3 protein: CASSYLRDRLLFYGYTF; CDR3 DNA: TGTGCCAGCAGTTACCTCCGGGACAGGCTACTCTTCTATGGCTACACCTTC
J gene: TRBJ2-3; D gene: TRBD1; V gene: TRBV19; clone size: NA; CDR3 protein: CASGPGQYLDTQYF; CDR3 DNA: TGTGCCAGTGGGCCGGGACAGTATTTGGATACGCAGTATTTT
J gene: TRBJ2-5; D gene: TRBD2; V gene: TRBV5-1; clone size: NA; CDR3 protein: CASSFRLAGVKYQETQYF; CDR3 DNA: TGCGCCAGCAGCTTTCGGCTAGCGGGGGTCAAGTACCAAGAGACCCAGTACTTC
J gene: TRBJ1-3; D gene: NA; V gene: TRBV20-1; clone size: many; CDR3 protein: CSAAVVRGASGNTIYF; CDR3 DNA: TGCAGTGCTGCCGTCGTCCGGGGGGCGTCCGGAAACACCATATATTTT
J gene: TRBJ2-2; D gene: TRBD2; V gene: TRBV7-9; clone size: many; CDR3 protein: CAHPAGVGGELFF; CDR3 DNA: TGTGCCCATCCCGCGGGGGTTGGCGGGGAGCTGTTTTTT
J gene: TRBJ1-5; D gene: NA; V gene: TRBV27; clone size: few; CDR3 protein: CASSWDNHQPQHF; CDR3 DNA: TGTGCCAGCAGTTGGGACAACCATCAGCCCCAGCATTTT
J gene: TRBJ1-4; D gene: NA; V gene: TRBV10-3; clone size: few; CDR3 protein: CAISETGFEKLFF; CDR3 DNA: TGTGCCATCAGTGAGACAGGGTTTGAAAAACTGTTTTTT
J gene: TRBJ2-7; D gene: TRBD2; V gene: TRBV4-1; clone size: NA; CDR3 protein: CASSQSTSGTYEQYF; CDR3 DNA: TGCGCCAGCAGCCAATCGACTAGCGGTACCTACGAGCAGTACTTC
J gene: TRBJ1-4; D gene: NA; V gene: TRBV6-5; clone size: few; CDR3 protein: CASSLQGYNEKLFF; CDR3 DNA: TGTGCCAGCAGTTTACAGGGTTATAATGAAAAACTGTTTTTT
J gene: TRBJ2-5; D gene: NA; V gene: TRBV7-2; clone size: many; CDR3 protein: CASSLRQETQYF; CDR3 DNA: TGTGCCAGCAGCTTAAGACAAGAGACCCAGTACTTC
J gene: TRBJ1-3; D gene: NA; V gene: TRBV6-5; clone size: NA; CDR3 protein: CASSPYSSVSGNTIYF; CDR3 DNA: TGTGCCAGCAGCCCTTACTCATCTGTCTCTGGAAACACCATATATTTT
J gene: TRBJ2-1; D gene: NA; V gene: TRBV2; clone size: NA; CDR3 protein: CASSDGPNHNEQFF; CDR3 DNA: TGTGCCAGCAGTGACGGGCCTAACCACAATGAGCAGTTCTTC
J gene: TRBJ1-2; D gene: NA; V gene: TRBV7-2; clone size: many; CDR3 protein: CASSLGLGNYGYTF; CDR3 DNA: TGTGCCAGCAGCTTAGGGCTGGGGAACTATGGCTACACCTTC
J gene: TRBJ2-7; D gene: NA; V gene: TRBV2; clone size: few; CDR3 protein: CASSPGHWAYEQYF; CDR3 DNA: TGTGCCAGCAGCCCGGGACACTGGGCCTACGAGCAGTACTTC
J gene: TRBJ2-4; D gene: NA; V gene: TRBV14; clone size: NA; CDR3 protein: CASSQVGTAKNIQYF; CDR3 DNA: TGTGCCAGCAGCCAAGTAGGGACGGCCAAAAACATTCAGTACTTC
J gene: TRBJ1-2; D gene: NA; V gene: TRBV4-3; clone size: NA; CDR3 protein: CASSQDGAGGYTF; CDR3 DNA: TGCGCCAGCAGCCAAGATGGGGCTGGTGGCTACACCTTC